Shown below are 25 T cell receptor beta chains from a single sample sequenced in a study of identical twins. TCRdb re-analysed the 5' RACE reads in MiXCR, keeping a single row per CDR3 protein. Of a few hundred thousand distinct CDR3 sequences listed, 8% to 11% are singletons. Sequencing used memory T cells sorted from blood. These receptors were taken from a man aged 45-60 years in good health.

The chain links TRBV10-3 to TRBJ1-1, with TRBD1 identical over 7 bases. The trim removed 10 bases at V and 1 base at J, leaving 9 bases unmatched. In germline, CDR1 is ENHRY, CDR2 SYGVKD. The CDR3 extends over 14 amino acids. The chain's CDR3 is CATGTEGANTEAFF. The CDR3 nucleotides read TGTGCCACCGGGACAGAGGGGGCGAACACTGAAGCTTTCTTT.

This clonotype was seen ten or more times. The genes are TRBV11-2 and TRBJ2-7; D remains unclear. Germline lookup yields CDR1 SGHAT and CDR2 FQNNGV. This CDR3 spans 17 amino acids. V lost 1 base and J 2 bases, leaving 18 bases between the germline ends. The CDR3 protein is CASSLGAAADVAYEQYF. The CDR3 DNA reads as TGTGCCAGCAGCTTAGGCGCAGCAGCAGACGTGGCCTACGAGCAGTACTTC.

This clonotype was seen only a few times. The chain couples TRBV20-1 to TRBJ2-2; TRBD1 matches at 11 bases. The trim removed 5 bases at V and 0 bases at J, leaving 5 bases unmatched. Germline CDR1 DFQATT, CDR2 SNEGSKA (reference sequence). The CDR3 has 16 residues. The CDR3: CSAPDRGRSNTGELFF. CDR3 nucleotide sequence: TGCAGTGCTCCGGACAGGGGGCGTTCGAACACCGGGGAGCTGTTTTTT.

V and J are TRBV20-1 and TRBJ2-7, with TRBD2 matching 9 bases. CDR3 length: 15 amino acids. CDR1 and CDR2 from the germline V gene are DFQATT and SNEGSKA (reference sequence). V shed 2 bases and J 5 bases; nucleotides not matched to a gene: 10. The CDR3 region is CSARPVSGGPHEQYF. The DNA for the CDR3 is TGCAGTGCTAGACCTGTAAGCGGGGGGCCCCACGAGCAGTACTTC.

The genes are TRBV29-1 and TRBJ1-1; 9 bases agree with TRBD1. CDR1 and CDR2 (germline): SQVTM, ANQGSEA. This CDR3 has 15 amino acids. V shed 6 bases, J shed 6 bases, and the junction held 14 bases outside the gene matches. In DNA form, the CDR3 reads TGCAGCGTCAATACAGGGACAGGGCTATTCTCTGAAGCTTTCTTT. Protein sequence: CSVNTGTGLFSEAFF.

This clonotype was seen at least ten times. This chain joins TRBV12-3 or TRBV12-4 and TRBJ1-1, with TRBD1 as a possible D gene (5 bases). This CDR3 spans 15 amino acids. V lost 6 bases and J lost 1, with 15 bases in between. The CDR3 DNA is TGTGCCAGCAGCCCGGGACTAACGTGGAACACTGAAGCTTTCTTT. Translating gives CASSPGLTWNTEAFF.

CDR3 residues: CSAPMTGGTEAFF. DNA for the CDR3: TGCAGTGCTCCAATGACAGGGGGAACTGAAGCTTTCTTT. V usage is TRBV20-1 and J usage is TRBJ1-1; 9 bases are shared with TRBD1. The germline V gene has CDR1 DFQATT and CDR2 SNEGSKA (reference sequence). The ends lost 5 bases at V and 5 bases at J; junction bases unmatched: 6. The CDR3 has 13 residues.

This clonotype was seen a handful of times. This chain connects TRBV4-3 to TRBJ2-2; 10 bases line up with TRBD1. Looked up from germline, CDR1 is LGHNA and CDR2 is YSLEER. The J segment lost 6 bases and the V segment lost 0 bases, leaving 7 bases of the junction unmatched. The length of the CDR3 is 17 residues. The CDR3 sequence is CASSQDLWDRGPGELFF. CDR3 sequence (DNA): TGCGCCAGCAGCCAAGATTTGTGGGACAGGGGCCCCGGGGAGCTGTTTTTT.

The chain recombines TRBV5-6 with TRBJ2-1, with 8 bases that match TRBD1. Germline V lookup: CDR1 SGHDT, CDR2 YYEEEE. J was trimmed by 4 bases and V by 0 bases; bases with no gene match: 3. CDR3 size: 15 residues. DNA for the CDR3: TGTGCCAGCAGCTTGGTGACAGGGGCTTACAATGAGCAGTTCTTC. Protein product: CASSLVTGAYNEQFF. Full variable domain (remainder filled in from reference TRBV5-6 and TRBJ2-1): DAGVTQSPTHLIKTRGQQVTLRCSPKSGHDTVSWYQQALGQGPQFIFQYYEEEERQRGNFPDRFSGHQFPNYSSELNVNALLLGDSALYLCASSLVTGAYNEQFFGPGTRLTVL.

This clonotype was recorded a few times. V usage is TRBV10-2 and J usage is TRBJ2-1, with 9 bases aligning to TRBD1. Per germline, CDR1 WSHSY and CDR2 SAAADI. V lost 9 bases, J lost 6 bases, and 9 bases stayed unmatched. There are 14 residues in the CDR3. The CDR3 here is CASTGGYSLNEQFF. Written as DNA, the CDR3 is TGCGCCAGTACAGGGGGCTATTCCCTCAATGAGCAGTTCTTC.

This clonotype occurred many times. V and J are TRBV12-3 or TRBV12-4 and TRBJ2-4, with TRBD1 matching over 8 bases. The CDR3 is 14 residues long. V lost 7 bases and J lost 6; bases outside the gene matches: 8. CDR3 in amino acids: CASTLQGGLNIQYF. For the CDR3, the DNA is TGTGCCAGCACCCTACAGGGGGGATTAAACATTCAGTACTTC.

The chain couples TRBV20-1 to TRBJ1-2; 9 bases agree with TRBD1. Trimming cost V 6 bases and J 3 bases; bases outside gene matches: 5. The CDR3 has 13 amino acids. From germline, CDR1 is DFQATT and CDR2 SNEGSKA (reference sequence). The CDR3 sequence is CSAYDRGYYGYTF. CDR3 nucleotide sequence: TGCAGTGCGTACGACAGGGGGTACTATGGCTACACCTTC.

There are many counts of this clonotype. The chain couples TRBV11-1 to TRBJ1-1, with TRBD1 matching 7 bases. V trimming: 5 bases; J trimming: 11 bases; junction bases outside the gene matches: 14. The germline gives CDR1 SGHAT, CDR2 FQDESV (reference sequence). The CDR3 is 14 amino acids. As DNA, the CDR3 is TGTGCCAGCAGCCCACTAGGCAGACAGGGCGGGGCTTTCTTT. This codes for CASSPLGRQGGAFF.

This clonotype was detected ten times or more. V and J are TRBV7-2 and TRBJ1-1; D is perhaps TRBD1 (6 bases). Trimming shortened V by 7 bases and J by 4 bases, and 19 bases separated the two germline ends. The CDR3 spans 15 residues. Looked up from germline, CDR1 is SGHTA and CDR2 is FQGNSA. CDR3 loop: CASIDRDNWATEAFF. DNA of the CDR3: TGTGCCAGCATCGACCGGGACAATTGGGCCACTGAAGCTTTCTTT.

This clonotype was detected ten times or more. The V call is TRBV6-2 or TRBV6-3, the J call TRBJ1-1, with TRBD1 matching 7 bases. Trimming took 5 bases from V and 1 from J; bases not matched to a gene: 7. This CDR3 is 15 amino acids long. The germline V gene encodes CDR1 MNHEY and CDR2 SVGEGT. CDR3 nucleotide sequence: TGTGCCAGCAGTAAGCGACAGGGAGAGAACACTGAAGCTTTCTTT. Protein product: CASSKRQGENTEAFF.

This clonotype has a handful of counts. V usage is TRBV7-9 and J usage is TRBJ2-3; D is perhaps TRBD1 (6 bases). The CDR3 spans 16 residues. Germline V gene sequence: CDR1 SEHNR, CDR2 FQNEAQ (reference sequence). Trimming shortened V by 6 bases and J by 0 bases, and 16 bases separated the two germline ends. The CDR3 reads CASRHRDTTSTDTQYF. CDR3 coding DNA: TGTGCCAGCAGGCACCGGGACACAACTAGCACAGATACGCAGTATTTT.

This CDR3 is CASMRGQQETQYF. The CDR3 DNA reads as TGTGCCAGCATGAGGGGCCAGCAAGAGACCCAGTACTTC. The chain recombines TRBV2 with TRBJ2-5; either TRBD1 or TRBD2 may supply D (5 bases each). The CDR3 covers 13 residues. Trimming cost V 7 bases and J 2 bases, with 11 bases left between them. Per the germline V gene, CDR1 is SNHLY and CDR2 is FYNNEI.

The chain is built from TRBV4-3 and TRBJ2-5, with 10 bases lining up with TRBD2. The junction had 5 bases not matched to a gene; V was cut back by 0 bases and J by 4 bases. CDR3 length: 16 amino acids. Per germline, CDR1 LGHNA and CDR2 YSLEER. The CDR3 DNA sequence: TGCGCCAGCAGCCAAGATCCAGCGGGGGGGTTAGAGACCCAGTACTTC. Protein sequence: CASSQDPAGGLETQYF.

The CDR3 bases are TGTGCCAGCAGCTTTACTGGTAGGACAGGGTCTGGGGAGCAGTTCTTC. Its protein product is CASSFTGRTGSGEQFF. The V and J genes are TRBV7-3 and TRBJ2-1; 8 bases map to TRBD1. The length of the CDR3 is 16 residues. Germline CDR1 is SGHTA and CDR2 is FQGTGA. After removal of 3 bases from V and 10 bases from J, the junction contained 14 bases not matched to a gene.

V and J are TRBV6-1 and TRBJ1-6; D gene unclear. Germline CDR1 reads MNHNS; CDR2 reads SASEGT. The V end lost 5 bases, the J end lost 2 bases, and 4 bases lay between the germline ends. This CDR3 is 13 amino acids long. The CDR3 DNA is TGTGCCAGCAGTCGAACCTATAATTCACCCCTCCACTTT. This encodes CASSRTYNSPLHF.

This clonotype was seen more than once but under ten times. The chain carries TRBV11-2 and TRBJ2-3; D is possibly TRBD1 or TRBD2 (5 bases each). The CDR3 covers 15 residues. The V gene's germline CDR1 is SGHAT and CDR2 FQNNGV. The V end was cut by 4 bases, the J end by 0 bases, with 11 bases between. The CDR3 DNA reads as TGTGCCAGCAGCTGGGGACCCCGTAGCACAGATACGCAGTATTTT. It specifies CASSWGPRSTDTQYF.

Ten or more counts support this clonotype. The chain links TRBV7-2 to TRBJ2-6; D unresolved. The germline gives CDR1 SGHTA, CDR2 FQGNSA. V gave up 1 base and J gave up 0 bases, with 7 bases separating them. This CDR3 has 16 amino acids. The CDR3 DNA follows: TGTGCCAGCAGCTTAGGTCGGTCCTCTGGGGCCAACGTCCTGACTTTC. This sequence encodes CASSLGRSSGANVLTF.

This clonotype has at least ten counts. The J gene is TRBJ2-1, the V gene TRBV12-3 or TRBV12-4; D is uncertain. V lost 4 bases to trimming and J lost 0 bases, with 13 bases between them. The CDR3 is made up of 16 amino acids. The CDR3 loop reads CASSSRTESSYNEQFF. CDR3 coding DNA: TGTGCCAGCAGTTCCCGCACGGAGAGCTCCTACAATGAGCAGTTCTTC.

This clonotype was counted ten times or more. The rearrangement uses TRBV5-1 and TRBJ1-3, with a possible D match to TRBD1 (5 bases). Trimming shortened V by 2 bases and J by 5 bases, and 11 bases separated the two germline ends. The CDR3 sequence is 14 residues long. The germline gives CDR1 SGHRS, CDR2 YFSETQ. CDR3 loop: CASSFGQGRNTIYF. The CDR3 bases are TGCGCCAGCAGCTTCGGCCAGGGACGAAACACCATATATTTT.

This clonotype was recorded many times. The V and J genes are TRBV5-1 and TRBJ2-5, with 8 bases matching TRBD1. Germline V gene sequence: CDR1 SGHRS, CDR2 YFSETQ. The CDR3 extends over 14 amino acids. Trimming removed 2 bases from V and 4 bases from J; junction bases left unmatched: 4. The CDR3 coding sequence is TGCGCCAGCAGCTTCGACAGGGGCATAGAGACCCAGTACTTC. Translated, it gives CASSFDRGIETQYF.